This T cell receptor (beta chain) was captured in a study of T-cell memory formation after mild COVID-19. Researchers used 5'RACE with constant-segment primers to make TCR alpha and TCR beta cDNA libraries that carry sample barcodes and UMIs. A single record per CDR3 protein comes from TCRdb applying MiXCR to the 5' RACE reads. The repertoire holds 200,000 or so distinct CDR3 sequences, more than 8% seen once, with 3% to 4% in the top ten. Trimming cost V 5 bases and J 7 bases, with 11 bases left between them. Germline-derived CDR1 and CDR2 are SGHTA and FQGNSA. CDR3 size: 12 residues. This clonotype has ten or more counts.

Sequenced material: PBMCs or a T cell subset sorted from them (not recorded which). The genes are TRBV7-2 and TRBJ1-2, with D uncertain. The receptor was derived from a man in his late teens or twenties who had mild COVID-19 (a few samples of this study predate the infection). Cell type and time point are not known. The CDR3 here is CASSRAGGGYTF. In nucleotides, the CDR3 is TGTGCCAGCAGCAGGGCCGGCGGTGGCTACACCTTC.